This T cell receptor (beta chain) was sequenced in a study of cytomegalovirus exposure and HLA in healthy donors. PCR employed 60 Vbeta and 13 Jbeta primers. Data came from immunoSEQ multiplex PCR; TCRdb stores just in-frame clones and leaves some out. Among 100,000 to 150,000 clones, roughly 72% were seen once, and the ten largest hold less than 4%. A note on this clone: The target antigen is unknown.

Study observations and caveats: Accurate predictions that matched the HLA-A and HLA-B alleles of most subjects were reportedly made from TCR beta sequences. Analyses of presence/absence relied on an assumption of roughly uniform sequencing depth across donors.

This CDR3 region has 12 residues. Germline V CDR1 and CDR2: MNHNS, SASEGT. Unmatched junction bases numbered 5, after V lost 4 bases and J lost 10 bases. The sequenced sample consisted of PBMCs. The chain uses TRBV6-1 and TRBJ2-3; 7 bases are shared with TRBD2. The clonotype was recovered from a man aged 35-49 years in good health and CMV-seropositive. This CDR3 is CASSGGGFAQYF. CDR3 in DNA: TGTGCCAGCAGTGGGGGGGGGTTCGCGCAGTATTTT.